Listed below are T cell receptor beta chains from one sample, sequenced in a study of beta chain features in type 1 diabetes. Sequencing was performed with immunoSEQ multiplex PCR; in TCRdb, only in-frame clones are kept and a portion is missing. The table includes hundreds of thousands of clones, about a sixth detected once. The sample consisted of naive CD4+ T cells from blood. The source of these receptors is a young woman in good health. CDR3s include the opening cysteine and the closing phenylalanine or tryptophan. D genes are given only for firm matches. Size tells how often a clone was seen (once, few, many) or the class of an expanded clone, and some rows leave it out.

>TRBV19|.|few|TRBJ2-7
CASSIAIRSHEQYF
TGTGCCAGTAGTATTGCGATAAGGAGTCACGAGCAGTACTTC
>TRBV29-1|.|.|TRBJ1-1
CSVEDPSTEAFF
TGCAGCGTTGAAGATCCCAGCACTGAAGCTTTCTTT
>TRBV4-3|.|.|TRBJ2-1
CASSPPRPGYEQFF
TGCGCCAGCAGCCCCCCGCGGCCGGGCTATGAGCAGTTCTTC
>TRBV7-3|.|.|TRBJ2-1
CASSTQGRENNEQFF
TGTGCCAGCAGCACCCAGGGGCGGGAGAACAATGAGCAGTTCTTC
>TRBV4-3|TRBD2|.|TRBJ2-1
CASSQGTSGYNEQFF
TGCGCCAGCAGCCAAGGGACTAGCGGATACAATGAGCAGTTCTTC
>TRBV10-2|.|.|TRBJ2-5
CASRTTVQETQYF
TGCGCCAGCAGGACGACAGTCCAAGAGACCCAGTACTTC
>TRBV28|.|.|TRBJ1-4
CASSPPGGAREKLFF
TGTGCCAGCAGTCCCCCGGGGGGGGCGCGAGAAAAACTGTTTTTT
>TRBV7-9|TRBD1|.|TRBJ2-5
CASSEWGRGQETQYF
TGTGCCAGCAGCGAATGGGGCAGGGGGCAAGAGACCCAGTACTTC
>TRBV11-2|.|.|TRBJ2-7
CASSLDRSELSYEQYF
TGTGCCAGCAGCTTAGATAGGTCGGAATTGTCCTACGAGCAGTACTTC
>TRBV7-8|TRBD1|few|TRBJ2-7
CASSLRQGAAYEQYF
TGTGCCAGCAGCTTAAGGCAGGGGGCCGCCTACGAGCAGTACTTC
>TRBV28|.|.|TRBJ2-7
CASSSLRYEQYF
TGTGCCAGCAGTTCCCTGAGGTACGAGCAGTACTTC
>TRBV11-2|.|few|TRBJ2-5
CASSLGGPGETQYF
TGTGCCAGCAGCTTAGGGGGACCCGGTGAGACCCAGTACTTC
>TRBV28|.|few|TRBJ2-7
CASSVGATYEQYF
TGTGCCAGCAGTGTGGGGGCGACCTACGAGCAGTACTTC
>TRBV10-3|.|.|TRBJ2-2
CASSGSPNTGELFF
TGTGCCTCGTCGGGGAGCCCGAACACCGGGGAGCTGTTTTTT
>TRBV7-3|TRBD2|few|TRBJ2-1
CASSRGIAGNNEQFF
TGTGCCAGCAGTCGCGGCATAGCGGGCAACAATGAGCAGTTCTTC
>TRBV10-2|.|.|TRBJ2-2
CASSLGAGELFF
TGCGCCAGCAGTCTGGGAGCCGGGGAGCTGTTTTTT
>TRBV6-6|.|.|TRBJ2-3
CASTLWPRTDTQYF
TGTGCCAGCACCCTATGGCCCCGCACAGATACGCAGTATTTT
>TRBV18|TRBD1|few|TRBJ1-2
CASSQDRDYGYTF
TGTGCCAGCTCACAGGACAGGGATTATGGCTACACCTTC
>TRBV7-9|.|few|TRBJ2-3
CASSSGLGDTQYF
TGTGCCAGCAGCTCAGGGTTGGGAGATACGCAGTATTTT
>TRBV4-2|TRBD1|.|TRBJ2-1
CANSQVAVTGGYNEQFF
TGTGCCAACAGCCAAGTTGCGGTGACAGGGGGCTACAATGAGCAGTTCTTC
>TRBV28|TRBD2|.|TRBJ2-3
CASSLSTSGRKDTQYF
TGTGCCAGCAGTTTATCGACTAGCGGGAGAAAAGATACGCAGTATTTT
>TRBV21-1|.|.|TRBJ2-1
CASRQSGGNEQFF
TGTGCCAGTAGACAGTCAGGAGGCAATGAGCAGTTCTTC
>TRBV18|TRBD1|.|TRBJ2-1
CASSPFAIQGSVYNEQFF
TGTGCCAGCTCACCATTCGCGATACAGGGGTCCGTTTACAATGAGCAGTTCTTC
>TRBV5-1|.|few|TRBJ2-7
CASSLPGYEQYF
TGCGCCAGCAGCTTGCCGGGGTACGAGCAGTACTTC
>TRBV11-2|.|.|TRBJ2-7
CASSLVREIGEQYF
TGTGCCAGCAGCTTAGTTCGGGAAATTGGCGAGCAGTACTTC
>TRBV5-1|.|few|TRBJ1-2
CASSQVQGNPYGYTF
TGCGCCAGCAGTCAAGTGCAGGGAAATCCCTATGGCTACACCTTC
>TRBV7-9|.|few|TRBJ2-2
CASSLAWRGELFF
TGTGCCAGCAGCCTGGCGTGGCGCGGGGAGCTGTTTTTT
>TRBV4-2|.|.|TRBJ2-7
CASSSGASRYEQYF
TGTGCCAGCAGCTCGGGAGCGAGTCGCTACGAGCAGTACTTC
>TRBV29-1|TRBD2|.|TRBJ2-1
CSVEISAGGWQFF
TGCAGCGTTGAAATCTCAGCGGGAGGATGGCAGTTCTTC
>TRBV6-6|.|.|TRBJ1-6
CASSYSWGRDSPLHF
TGTGCCAGCAGTTACTCGTGGGGTCGTGACTCACCCCTCCACTTT
>TRBV4-3|TRBD2|.|TRBJ2-5
CASSPGLAEETQYF
TGCGCCAGCAGTCCGGGACTAGCGGAAGAGACCCAGTACTTC
>TRBV2|.|.|TRBJ1-2
CASAAESASGYTF
TGTGCCAGTGCGGCGGAATCTGCCTCTGGCTACACCTTC
>TRBV5-1|.|.|TRBJ1-3
CASSLAGGDTIYF
TGCGCCAGCAGCTTGGCCGGTGGGGACACCATATATTTT
>TRBV5-1|.|.|TRBJ1-2
CASSHAGMEVGYTF
TGCGCCAGCAGCCATGCAGGGATGGAGGTTGGCTACACCTTC
>TRBV25-1|.|.|TRBJ2-1
CASSVENEQFF
TGTGCCAGCAGTGTAGAGAACGAGCAGTTCTTC
>TRBV5-6|.|few|TRBJ1-2
CASSFGGSNYGYTF
TGTGCCAGCAGCTTCGGGGGGAGTAACTATGGCTACACCTTC
>TRBV15|.|.|TRBJ2-5
CATSRGHQETQYF
TGTGCCACCAGCAGGGGACACCAAGAGACCCAGTACTTC
>TRBV5-1|TRBD2|.|TRBJ2-1
CASSPTAGLAMNEQFF
TGCGCCAGCAGCCCGACCGCGGGACTAGCTATGAATGAGCAGTTCTTC
>TRBV7-9|TRBD1|few|TRBJ1-4
CASSLWTGDNEKLFF
TGTGCCAGCAGCTTATGGACAGGAGATAATGAAAAACTGTTTTTT
>TRBV28|.|.|TRBJ2-7
CASSNTTGLYEQYF
TGTGCCAGCAGTAACACGACCGGACTATACGAGCAGTACTTC
>TRBV5-6|.|.|TRBJ2-1
CASSLEGDSYNEQFF
TGTGCCAGCAGCTTGGAAGGGGACTCCTACAATGAGCAGTTCTTC